This T cell receptor beta chain is from a study of T-cell memory formation after mild COVID-19. It was 5'RACE with constant-segment primers that produced the TCR alpha and TCR beta cDNA libraries, which carried sample barcodes and UMIs. TCRdb re-derived calls from the 5' RACE reads in MiXCR, one entry per CDR3 protein. The table has about 320,000 distinct CDR3 sequences, around 15% seen once. The V end was cut by 3 bases, the J end by 0 bases, with 11 bases between. CDR1 KGHSH and CDR2 LQKENI come from the germline V gene. CDR3 length equals 15 residues. Study-wide results and limits: Detection of some responders pre-infection suggested pre-existing cross-reactive memory T cells participated.

This clonotype has a handful of counts. Antigen specificity is unknown. The sample comprised PBMCs or a T cell subset sorted from them (not recorded which). The chain uses TRBV18 and TRBJ1-1, with D hard to call. This clonotype was sampled from a man aged 18 to 29 who had mild COVID-19 (a few samples of this study predate the infection). Cell type and time point are not known. The CDR3 nucleotides read TGTGCCAGCTCACCGCCGCGGGGAGTGAACACTGAAGCTTTCTTT. This codes for CASSPPRGVNTEAFF.